This passage covers 32 T cell receptor beta chains from one sample sequenced in a study of blood T cell repertoires in COVID-19. Produced via immunoSEQ multiplex PCR; TCRdb's table is partial and in-frame only. The sample shows about 180,000 clones, 81% of them seen only once. Sequencing used peripheral blood. The source is a woman older than 75 with COVID-19, enrolled during active disease.

The genes are TRBV5-1 and TRBJ2-1; perhaps TRBD1 as D (5 bases). The V and J ends lost 1 base and 6 bases respectively, with 14 bases between them. The length of the CDR3 is 15 residues. Germline V gene data show CDR1 as SGHRS and CDR2 as YFSETQ. The CDR3 protein is CASSLRVQAGNEQFF. Written as DNA, the CDR3 is TGCGCCAGCAGCTTGCGGGTACAGGCAGGCAATGAGCAGTTCTTC.

The chain couples TRBV28 to TRBJ1-4; D unclear. Germline V gene lookup returns CDR1 MDHEN and CDR2 SYDVKM. Trimming took 2 bases from V and 13 from J, leaving 8 bases between them. The CDR3 has 11 amino acids. The CDR3 loop is CASSLEQSLFF. In nucleotides, the CDR3 is TGTGCCAGCAGTTTAGAACAGTCACTGTTTTTT. The full variable domain, with the rest looked up from reference TRBV28 and TRBJ1-4, is DVKVTQSSRYLVKRTGEKVFLECVQDMDHENMFWYRQDPGLGLRLIYFSYDVKMKEKGDIPEGYSVSREKKERFSLILESASTNQTSMYLCASSLEQSLFFGSGTQLSVL.

The genes are TRBV19 and TRBJ2-3, with 8 bases identical to TRBD2. V was clipped by 6 bases and J by 3 bases; unmatched bases: 14. The CDR3 contains 17 residues. Germline V gene sequence: CDR1 LNHDA, CDR2 SQIVND (reference sequence). The CDR3 nucleotides are TGTGCCAGTAGCCCAGGGTGGGTAGCGGGACTAACAGATACGCAGTATTTT. Translation: CASSPGWVAGLTDTQYF. Using reference TRBV19 and TRBJ2-3 for the parts outside the CDR3, the full variable domain is DGGITQSPKYLFRKEGQNVTLSCEQNLNHDAMYWYRQDPGQGLRLIYYSQIVNDFQKGDIAEGYSVSREKKESFPLTVTSAQKNPTAFYLCASSPGWVAGLTDTQYFGPGTRLTVL.

The V gene is TRBV11-3, the J gene TRBJ1-1, with TRBD1 identical over 9 bases. V trimming: 2 bases; J trimming: 4 bases; junction bases outside the gene matches: 11. Germline CDR1 and CDR2: SGHNT and YENEEA. The CDR3 is 17 residues long. The CDR3: CASSLRTPGTGSTEAFF. CDR3 coding DNA: TGTGCCAGCAGCTTACGAACCCCCGGGACAGGGAGCACTGAAGCTTTCTTT.

The chain recombines TRBV19 with TRBJ1-2; possible D gene TRBD1, 6 bases. CDR1 LNHDA and CDR2 SQIVND come from the germline V gene (reference sequence). The CDR3 extends over 15 amino acids. Trimming cost V 1 base and J 4 bases, with 13 bases left between them. DNA for the CDR3: TGTGCCAGTAGTATAGGACAGGAGCAACCCTATGGCTACACCTTC. Protein: CASSIGQEQPYGYTF.

The chain carries TRBV28 and TRBJ2-1; a weak D match, TRBD2 (5 bases). There are 12 residues in the CDR3. Deletions cut 2 bases from V and 13 bases from J, with 12 bases between. Per germline, CDR1 MDHEN and CDR2 SYDVKM. The CDR3 reads CASSLESTSQFF. The CDR3 bases are TGTGCCAGCAGTTTAGAGTCTACTAGTCAGTTCTTC.

The chain uses TRBV15 and TRBJ2-2, with D perhaps matching TRBD2 (6 bases). Per germline, CDR1 LNHNV and CDR2 YYDKDF (reference sequence). The CDR3 loop spans 14 amino acids. Trimming removed 0 bases at V and 6 bases at J, with 8 bases between. The CDR3 nucleotides read TGTGCCACCAGCAGAGATTGGGGGGCCGGGGAGCTGTTTTTT. Translating gives CATSRDWGAGELFF.

This clone was seen more than once but under ten times. CDR3 nucleotide sequence: TGTGCCAGCAGTTCAGGACAGGGAGGCACAGATACGCAGTATTTT. It is translated as CASSSGQGGTDTQYF. V usage is TRBV27 and J usage is TRBJ2-3; 8 nucleotides align to TRBD1. The CDR3 is 15 amino acids. CDR1 and CDR2 from the germline V gene are MNHEY and SMNVEV (reference sequence). V lost 4 bases to trimming and J lost 1 base; unmatched junction nucleotides: 4.

V gene TRBV7-8 combines with J gene TRBJ2-3, with a weak D call TRBD1 (6 bases). Germline lookup yields CDR1 SGHVS and CDR2 FQNEAQ. The V end was cut by 8 bases, the J end by 5 bases, with 14 bases between. The CDR3 has 13 amino acids. This chain's CDR3 is CASHPTGRDTQYF. In nucleotides, the CDR3 is TGTGCCAGCCATCCCACAGGGCGAGATACGCAGTATTTT. Looking up the rest from reference TRBV7-8 and TRBJ2-3 gives the full variable domain: GAGVSQSPRYKVAKRGQDVALRCDPISGHVSLFWYQQALGQGPEFLTYFQNEAQLDKSGLPSDRFFAERPEGSVSTLKIQRTQQEDSAVYLCASHPTGRDTQYFGPGTRLTVL.

The V call is TRBV2, the J call TRBJ2-4, with D uncertain. V was trimmed by 6 bases and J by 0 bases, leaving 12 bases between them. Germline loops: CDR1 SNHLY, CDR2 FYNNEI. The CDR3 is 15 residues long. CDR3 protein: CASSRQTLAKNIQYF. CDR3 nucleotides: TGTGCCAGCAGCCGACAAACTCTAGCCAAAAACATTCAGTACTTC.

The CDR3: CASSLEVQAGEQYF. CDR3 nucleotide sequence: TGCGCCAGCAGCTTGGAGGTCCAGGCGGGAGAGCAGTACTTC. This chain links TRBV5-1 with TRBJ2-7; a possible D gene is TRBD2 (6 bases). V was cut by 0 bases and J by 7 bases, with 14 bases left in between. The CDR3 loop spans 14 amino acids. Germline CDR1 SGHRS, CDR2 YFSETQ.

The chain joins TRBV6-2 or TRBV6-3 to TRBJ2-7, with 10 nucleotides matching TRBD2. The CDR3 has 16 amino acids. CDR1 MNHEY and CDR2 SVGEGT come from the germline V gene. J gave up 2 bases and V 5 bases, and 9 bases lay outside the gene matches. CDR3 nucleotide sequence: TGTGCCAGCAGTAGCTCGCAGACTAGCGGGCCCTACGAGCAGTACTTC. Residues: CASSSSQTSGPYEQYF.

V and J are TRBV3-1 (or the pseudogene TRBV3-2) and TRBJ2-1; 9 nucleotides agree with TRBD1. V shed 4 bases and J 8 bases; nucleotides not matched to a gene: 9. Germline CDR1 reads LGHDT; CDR2 reads YNNKEL (reference sequence). CDR3 length equals 15 residues. CDR3: CASSRGQGPVDEQFF. For the CDR3, the DNA is TGTGCCAGCAGCCGAGGACAGGGGCCGGTCGATGAGCAGTTCTTC.

V usage is TRBV3-1 (or the pseudogene TRBV3-2) and J usage is TRBJ1-1; D is undetermined. Trimming removed 5 bases from V and 4 bases from J, with 11 bases in between. CDR3 length: 13 residues. Per the germline V gene, CDR1 is LGHDT and CDR2 is YNNKEL (reference sequence). DNA of the CDR3: TGTGCCAGCAGCTTCTTCGGAGCCACTGAAGCTTTCTTT. Residues: CASSFFGATEAFF.

This sequence joins TRBV15 and TRBJ1-1, with 7 bases lining up with TRBD1. V shed 1 base, J shed 2 bases, and the junction held 4 bases outside the gene matches. The CDR3 runs 15 residues. CDR1 is LNHNV, CDR2 YYDKDF, per germline (reference sequence). The CDR3 sequence: CATSRADRVNTEAFF. The CDR3 DNA is TGTGCCACCAGCAGAGCCGACAGGGTCAACACTGAAGCTTTCTTT.

The chain links TRBV6-5 to TRBJ1-4; 7 bases align to TRBD1. Looked up from germline, CDR1 is MNHEY and CDR2 is SVGAGI. The CDR3 length is 14 residues. V dropped 4 bases and J dropped 4; count of bases not matched to a gene: 3. CDR3 in DNA: TGTGCCAGCAGTTCCGGGACAGTTAATGAAAAACTGTTTTTT. It is translated as CASSSGTVNEKLFF.

The chain combines TRBV4-3 with TRBJ1-2, with D unclear. CDR3 length equals 12 residues. CDR1 is LGHNA and CDR2 is YSLEER in the germline V gene. With 0 bases removed from V and 8 bases from J, the gap between germline ends came to 7 bases. This CDR3 is CASSQDSSGYTF. CDR3 bases: TGCGCCAGCAGCCAAGATAGTAGCGGCTACACCTTC.

V is TRBV5-4 and J is TRBJ2-7; possible D gene TRBD2, 6 bases. The CDR3 has 13 amino acids. V was pared by 2 bases and J by 0 bases, with 6 bases between. Germline assignment: CDR1 SGHNT and CDR2 YYREEE (reference sequence). The CDR3 protein is CASSFSGSYEQYF. DNA for the CDR3: TGTGCCAGCAGCTTTAGCGGCTCCTACGAGCAGTACTTC.

The rearrangement links TRBV28 to TRBJ1-2; D is perhaps TRBD1 (5 bases). Germline values: CDR1 MDHEN, CDR2 SYDVKM. The V end was cut by 5 bases, the J end by 8 bases, with 18 bases between. The CDR3 totals 14 residues. The CDR3 loop reads CASSPTGTIVGYTF. The CDR3 coding sequence is TGTGCCAGCAGTCCCACAGGTACCATTGTCGGCTACACCTTC.

V is TRBV5-1 and J is TRBJ2-5, with D tentatively TRBD1 (6 bases). Trimming left V 7 bases short and J 1 base short, with 8 bases between. This CDR3 has 12 residues. Germline CDR1 and CDR2: SGHRS and YFSETQ. This chain's CDR3 is CASGQLQETQYF. DNA of the CDR3: TGCGCCAGCGGACAGCTCCAAGAGACCCAGTACTTC.

This chain uses TRBV6-4 with TRBJ2-3, with D perhaps matching TRBD2 (6 bases). The V gene's germline CDR1 is MRHNA and CDR2 SNTAGT. Trimming pared 2 bases from V and 4 bases from J, leaving 10 bases between. The CDR3 runs to 14 residues. DNA of the CDR3: TGTGCCAGCAGTGACACGGGAGCCTCAGATACGCAGTATTTT. It encodes CASSDTGASDTQYF.

This sequence joins TRBV6-2 or TRBV6-3 and TRBJ1-1, with 7 bases lining up with TRBD1. Germline lookup yields CDR1 MNHEY and CDR2 SVGEGT. CDR3 length equals 14 residues. The ends lost 5 bases at V and 3 bases at J; junction bases unmatched: 6. The CDR3 is CASSGDSSYTEAFF. CDR3 coding DNA: TGTGCCAGCAGTGGGGACAGTTCATACACTGAAGCTTTCTTT.

V is TRBV6-5 and J is TRBJ1-1; D is possibly TRBD1 (5 bases). V was cut by 6 bases and J by 2 bases, with 10 bases left in between. Germline CDR1 and CDR2: MNHEY and SVGAGI. The length of the CDR3 is 13 residues. CDR3 bases: TGTGCCAGCAGGACAGTACTTAACACTGAAGCTTTCTTT. Translated: CASRTVLNTEAFF.

The chain is built from TRBV2 and TRBJ2-1; TRBD2 matches 10 bases. V was pared by 4 bases and J by 0 bases, with 6 bases of the junction left unmatched. Germline-derived CDR1 and CDR2 are SNHLY and FYNNEI. The CDR3 runs to 17 residues. CDR3 nucleotides: TGTGCCAGCAGTGGGGGTAGCGGGGGGAGCTCCTACAATGAGCAGTTCTTC. Residues: CASSGGSGGSSYNEQFF.

This clone occurred once. The gene calls are TRBV6-5 and TRBJ2-2, with D tentatively TRBD2 (5 bases). The CDR3 length is 15 residues. Germline V gene lookup returns CDR1 MNHEY and CDR2 SVGAGI. Trimming removed 6 bases from V and 1 base from J, with 12 bases in between. CDR3 protein: CASSLRTWNTGELFF. CDR3 DNA sequence: TGTGCCAGCAGCCTTCGGACTTGGAACACCGGGGAGCTGTTTTTT.

The chain combines TRBV4-2 with TRBJ1-5, with no clear D. Germline values: CDR1 LGHNA, CDR2 YNFKEQ. This CDR3 is 15 amino acids long. V was shortened by 1 base and J by 2 bases, with 9 bases between the two germline ends. The CDR3 loop reads CASSQVGSRNQPQHF. The DNA of the CDR3 is TGTGCCAGCAGCCAAGTGGGGAGCCGCAATCAGCCCCAGCATTTT.

The genes are TRBV19 and TRBJ2-1; 10 bases line up with TRBD2. Germline CDR1 LNHDA, CDR2 SQIVND (reference sequence). V was clipped by 6 bases and J by 4 bases; unmatched bases: 12. The CDR3 covers 17 residues. This CDR3 reads CASSPDYTSGAYNEQFF. The DNA of the CDR3 is TGTGCCAGTAGCCCGGACTACACTAGCGGGGCTTACAATGAGCAGTTCTTC.

This rearrangement joins TRBV12-1 to TRBJ2-1; the D call of TRBD1 is as the table states it, not checked on the DNA. TRBV12-1 represents a pseudogene. This CDR3 contains 14 residues. This CDR3 is CASSSPQGYNEQFF. Here the CDR3 DNA reads TGTGCCAGCAGCTCCCCACAGGGTTACAATGAGCAGTTCTTC.

This clone occurred once. The chain combines TRBV29-1 with TRBJ1-1, with 7 bases lining up with TRBD1. After removal of 1 base from V and 5 bases from J, the junction contained 7 bases not matched to a gene. Germline V gene lookup returns CDR1 SQVTM and CDR2 ANQGSEA. There are 14 residues in the CDR3. The DNA of the CDR3 is TGCAGCGTTGAAGGAAGGGGGCGCGGGACTGAAGCTTTCTTT. Amino acids: CSVEGRGRGTEAFF.

The chain couples TRBV4-1 to TRBJ2-3; TRBD2 agrees at 10 bases. V trimming: 1 base; J trimming: 1 base; junction bases outside the gene matches: 5. CDR1 MGHRA and CDR2 YSYEKL come from the germline V gene. This CDR3 contains 17 residues. DNA of the CDR3: TGCGCCAGCAGCCAAGGGGTAGGGACTAGCGGCACAGATACGCAGTATTTT. Translating gives CASSQGVGTSGTDTQYF.

The rearrangement joins TRBV19 to TRBJ1-3, with D hard to call. V dropped 3 bases and J dropped 5 bases, with 23 bases sitting between them. The CDR3 contains 18 residues. Looked up from germline, CDR1 is LNHDA and CDR2 is SQIVND (reference sequence). CDR3 amino acids: CASSMGWFSGKGRNTIYF. CDR3 DNA sequence: TGTGCCAGTAGTATGGGTTGGTTTTCGGGGAAGGGAAGAAACACCATATATTTT. Together with reference TRBV19 and TRBJ1-3, the CDR3 gives the full variable domain: DGGITQSPKYLFRKEGQNVTLSCEQNLNHDAMYWYRQDPGQGLRLIYYSQIVNDFQKGDIAEGYSVSREKKESFPLTVTSAQKNPTAFYLCASSMGWFSGKGRNTIYFGEGSWLTVV.

The genes are TRBV18 and TRBJ2-1, with D possibly being TRBD1 (6 bases). CDR3 length: 13 amino acids. The ends were cut back, 4 bases at V and 5 bases at J, with 9 bases in the middle. Germline-derived CDR1 and CDR2 are KGHSH and LQKENI. The DNA of the CDR3 is TGTGCCAGCTCACTGGACAGAGACAATGAGCAGTTCTTC. It is translated as CASSLDRDNEQFF.